These T cell receptor beta chains were read from a single sample in a study of identical twins. TCRdb reprocessed the 5' RACE reads with MiXCR, giving one entry per CDR3 protein. Counted here are 1,800,000 or so distinct CDR3 sequences, roughly a third occurring once; the ten biggest clones make up around 0.25%. The sequenced sample consisted of cord blood. The receptors were gathered from a newborn girl in good health. CDR3s include the opening cysteine and the closing phenylalanine or tryptophan. The order of the fields is D gene, J gene, clone size, CDR3 length, V gene, CDR3 DNA, CDR3 protein. A D gene is named only where the DNA matches it firmly. The size of a clone is reported for some rows only, either as once, few or many, or as a class for expanded clones.

TRBD1 | TRBJ1-4 | - | 14 | TRBV6-5 | TGTGCCAGCAGTATGGGACAGGGGAAGGAAAAACTGTTTTTT | CASSMGQGKEKLFF
- | TRBJ2-3 | - | 12 | TRBV20-1 | TGCAGTGCTAGAGATCCCGCTGGGACGCAGTATTTT | CSARDPAGTQYF
TRBD1 | TRBJ2-7 | - | 15 | TRBV6-6 | TGTGCCAGCAGTGGTTCGAAGGCAGGGGGCGACGAGCAGTACTTC | CASSGSKAGGDEQYF
- | TRBJ1-2 | many | 12 | TRBV29-1 | TGCAGCGTTGAGGAGGGACCTTATGGCTACACCTTC | CSVEEGPYGYTF
- | TRBJ2-3 | few | 11 | TRBV2 | TGTGCCACCTTTGGTGCAGATACGCAGTATTTT | CATFGADTQYF
TRBD2 | TRBJ2-3 | many | 14 | TRBV13 | TGTGCCAGCAGCCCAACTAGCGTGAGAGATACGCAGTATTTT | CASSPTSVRDTQYF
- | TRBJ1-1 | - | 13 | TRBV29-1 | TGCAGCGTCTCCAGGGTTCTGAGCACTGAAGCTTTCTTT | CSVSRVLSTEAFF
- | TRBJ1-5 | - | 14 | TRBV10-3 | TGTGCCATCAGCCTAGACAGGAGTAATCAGCCCCAGCATTTT | CAISLDRSNQPQHF
- | TRBJ1-2 | many | 10 | TRBV29-1 | TGCAGCGTTGTCCACTATGGCTACACCTTC | CSVVHYGYTF
TRBD1 | TRBJ2-4 | few | 13 | TRBV10-3 | TGTGCCATCAGCCCGGGACAGGGAGACATTCAGTACTTC | CAISPGQGDIQYF
- | TRBJ1-4 | few | 14 | TRBV5-1 | TGCGCCAGCAGCTTGGGACAGGTGGACGAAAAACTGTTTTTT | CASSLGQVDEKLFF
TRBD1 | TRBJ1-1 | - | 15 | TRBV9 | TGTGCCAGCAGCGGGACAGGAAGGATGAACACTGAAGCTTTCTTT | CASSGTGRMNTEAFF
TRBD2 | TRBJ2-1 | - | 17 | TRBV4-1 | TGCGCCAGCAGCCTGGCTAGCGGGGGCTACTCCTACAATGAGCAGTTCTTC | CASSLASGGYSYNEQFF
- | TRBJ1-1 | few | 16 | TRBV28 | TGTGCCAGCAGTTTAAGCGGTGGGGCTGAAGACACTGAAGCTTTCTTT | CASSLSGGAEDTEAFF
- | TRBJ1-2 | few | 11 | TRBV20-1 | TGCAGTGTTCCCCTTTCCTATGGCTACACCTTC | CSVPLSYGYTF
- | TRBJ1-4 | few | 15 | TRBV4-1 | TGCGCCAGCAGCCAAGTGGCAGCAACTAATGAAAAACTGTTTTTT | CASSQVAATNEKLFF
- | TRBJ2-2 | - | 15 | TRBV15 | TGTGCCACCAGCAGAGGCGGGGCGAACACCGGGGAGCTGTTTTTT | CATSRGGANTGELFF
TRBD2 | TRBJ2-3 | few | 16 | TRBV2 | TGTGCCAGCAGTGTTAGCAGCGGGACCCGCACAGATACGCAGTATTTT | CASSVSSGTRTDTQYF
- | TRBJ1-1 | few | 14 | TRBV4-1 | TGCGCCAGCACCCGGGTCGTCTCGAACACTGAAGCTTTCTTT | CASTRVVSNTEAFF
TRBD1 | TRBJ1-2 | few | 15 | TRBV28 | TGTGCCAGCAGTTTAATGGCGACAGGGTACTATGGCTACACCTTC | CASSLMATGYYGYTF
TRBD2 | TRBJ2-3 | - | 18 | TRBV15 | TGTGCCACCAGCAGAGAGGGACTAGCGGGAATCGCAGCAGATACGCAGTATTTT | CATSREGLAGIAADTQYF
TRBD2 | TRBJ2-7 | - | 19 | TRBV10-3 | TGTGCCATCAGTGAGTCAGGACTAGCGGACCCCCCTAGGGTCTACGAGCAGTACTTC | CAISESGLADPPRVYEQYF
- | TRBJ2-5 | few | 13 | TRBV6-5 | TGTGCCAGCAGTTACAGGGACGGAGAGACCCAGTACTTC | CASSYRDGETQYF
TRBD2 | TRBJ2-5 | few | 15 | TRBV27 | TGTGCCAGCAGTTTATCCAGCGGGGGGGCCAATGAGCAGTACTTC | CASSLSSGGANEQYF
TRBD1 | TRBJ1-2 | few | 16 | TRBV11-2 | TGTGCCAGCAGCTTGCTTCCTGGGACAGGGGGTTATGGCTACACCTTC | CASSLLPGTGGYGYTF
TRBD2 | TRBJ2-7 | many | 14 | TRBV12-3/TRBV12-4 | TGTGCCAGCAGTTTACGCGGGGGTCCCTACGAGCAGTACTTC | CASSLRGGPYEQYF
TRBD2 | TRBJ2-3 | - | 14 | TRBV20-1 | TGCAGTCCCTTACTAGCGGCAAGCACAGGTACGCAGTATTTT | CSPLLAASTGTQYF
TRBD2 | TRBJ2-1 | few | 16 | TRBV4-2 | TGTGCCAGCAGCCAAGATACGGTAGCGGGACGCGTTGAGCAGTTCTTC | CASSQDTVAGRVEQFF
- | TRBJ1-4 | few | 14 | TRBV15 | TGTGCCACCAGCAGAGCCGATTTTAATGAAAAACTGTTTTTT | CATSRADFNEKLFF
- | TRBJ2-3 | - | 12 | TRBV7-2 | TGTGCCAGCAGCACCTACGCGGATACGCAGTATTTT | CASSTYADTQYF
TRBD1 | TRBJ1-2 | - | 15 | TRBV7-9 | TGTGCCAGCAGCGCAGACAGGGGGACTAACTATGGCTACACCTTC | CASSADRGTNYGYTF
- | TRBJ2-3 | - | 14 | TRBV5-1 | TGCGCCGGCAGCGTCACTAGCCGCACAGATACGCAGTATTTT | CAGSVTSRTDTQYF
- | TRBJ1-6 | few | 14 | TRBV5-1 | TGCGCCAGCAGCCACCACTCCTATAATTCACCCCTCCACTTT | CASSHHSYNSPLHF
- | TRBJ1-2 | - | 16 | TRBV15 | TGTGCCACCAGCAGAGAGAGAGGGATGATACTCAATGGCTACACCTTC | CATSRERGMILNGYTF
TRBD2 | TRBJ2-1 | - | 14 | TRBV20-1 | TGCAGTGACTCTAGCGGGGGGGCCTACAATGAGCAGTTCTTC | CSDSSGGAYNEQFF
- | TRBJ1-2 | - | 15 | TRBV21-1 | TGTGCCAGCAGCCCCCCCTTGGGAGGGGAGTCTGGCTACACCTTC | CASSPPLGGESGYTF
- | TRBJ1-1 | few | 10 | TRBV30 | TGTGCCTGGAGACACACTGAAGCTTTCTTT | CAWRHTEAFF
TRBD2 | TRBJ2-1 | few | 17 | TRBV7-8 | TGTGCCAGCAGCTTAGGGGCTAGCGGGAGATCCTACAATGAGCAGTTCTTC | CASSLGASGRSYNEQFF
TRBD1 | TRBJ2-1 | - | 16 | TRBV11-2 | TGTGCCAGCAGCTTTAGGGGACAGGGTATGTACAATGAGCAGTTCTTC | CASSFRGQGMYNEQFF
TRBD2 | TRBJ2-1 | - | 18 | TRBV6-2/TRBV6-3 | TGTGCCAGCAGTTACCTTCTTAGCGGGAGGGTACCCTACAATGAGCAGTTCTTC | CASSYLLSGRVPYNEQFF
TRBD2 | TRBJ2-7 | - | 14 | TRBV20-1 | TGCAGTGCTGGGACTAGCGGGCTATCCTACGAGCAGTACTTC | CSAGTSGLSYEQYF
- | TRBJ2-7 | - | 17 | TRBV6-1 | TGTGCCAGCAAGAAACAGCGTGGTTCGGGAGCTTACAATGAGCAGTACTTC | CASKKQRGSGAYNEQYF
TRBD1 | TRBJ2-1 | many | 17 | TRBV11-2 | TGTGCCAGCAGCCCCATACGACAGGGCCTCTCCTACAATGAGCAGTTCTTC | CASSPIRQGLSYNEQFF
- | TRBJ2-7 | few | 14 | TRBV27 | TGTGCCAGCAGTTTACGGGACGGTTACTACGAGCAGTACTTC | CASSLRDGYYEQYF
TRBD1 | TRBJ2-5 | - | 14 | TRBV14 | TGTGCCAGCAGCCAACAGGGGGCCGGGGAGACCCAGTACTTC | CASSQQGAGETQYF
- | TRBJ1-2 | - | 12 | TRBV20-1 | TGCAGTGCTTGGGGTGGATTCTATGGCTACACCTTC | CSAWGGFYGYTF
- | TRBJ2-1 | - | 14 | TRBV28 | TGTGCCAGCAGACCTGGGGACTGGAACAATGAGCAGTTCTTC | CASRPGDWNNEQFF
- | TRBJ1-1 | - | 13 | TRBV20-1 | TGCAGTGCGGCGGACTACATGAACACTGAAGCTTTCTTT | CSAADYMNTEAFF
TRBD1 | TRBJ2-7 | many | 15 | TRBV28 | TGTGCCAGCAGTTCCCCCGGGACAGGGGACTACGAGCAGTACTTC | CASSSPGTGDYEQYF
- | TRBJ2-1 | - | 16 | TRBV7-9 | TGTGCCAGCAGCTTCCGGACAGTCTTTTTTTACAATGAGCAGTTCTTC | CASSFRTVFFYNEQFF
- | TRBJ2-7 | few | 15 | TRBV21-1 | TGTGCCAGCAGCAAACTCAGCGGGGGATCCTACGAGCAGTACTTC | CASSKLSGGSYEQYF
- | TRBJ1-4 | - | 17 | TRBV27 | TGTGCCAGCAGTCCCCCGGGGGCGTTTGGCACTAATGAAAAACTGTTTTTT | CASSPPGAFGTNEKLFF
TRBD1 | TRBJ2-7 | few | 16 | TRBV20-1 | TGCAGTGCTAGAGAACTAGGGACAGGGGCGTTCTACGAGCAGTACTTC | CSARELGTGAFYEQYF
- | TRBJ2-1 | - | 14 | TRBV12-3/TRBV12-4 | TGTGCCAGCAGTCCGCTCGCCGGGCGTCCGGAGCAGTTCTTC | CASSPLAGRPEQFF
- | TRBJ2-3 | - | 14 | TRBV7-2 | TGTGCCAGCAACTTTCGATCTAGCACAGATACGCAGTATTTT | CASNFRSSTDTQYF
- | TRBJ2-1 | many | 12 | TRBV24-1 | TGTGCCACCAGTGATTCGGGGAATGAGCAGTTCTTC | CATSDSGNEQFF
- | TRBJ2-3 | - | 14 | TRBV4-1 | TGCGCCAGCAGCCATAGCGCAAGCACAGATGCGCAGTATTTT | CASSHSASTDAQYF
TRBD1 | TRBJ2-7 | once | 15 | TRBV3-1 | TGTGCCAGCAGCCAAGACGGACAGGGAAGGTACGAGCAGTACTTC | CASSQDGQGRYEQYF